This TCR beta chain was captured by sequencing in a study of T cells of healthy individuals. This clonotype was seen a handful of times. TCRdb used MiXCR to reprocess the 5' RACE reads, holding one entry per CDR3 protein. The sample carries tens of thousands of distinct CDR3 sequences, about 4.5% recorded once. The receptor's source is a human donor in good health.

The CDR3 DNA follows: TGTGCCAGCAGCCTCAGGACAGGGAAGGCCCAAGGATCCGAAGCTTTCTTT. It is translated as CASSLRTGKAQGSEAFF. The V and J genes are TRBV7-8 and TRBJ1-1, with 8 bases identical to TRBD1. V shed 5 bases and J 8 bases; nucleotides not matched to a gene: 19. Germline V gene sequence: CDR1 SGHVS, CDR2 FQNEAQ. The CDR3 is 17 amino acids.